This entry lists 29 T cell receptor beta chains sequenced from one sample in a study of CD8+CD57+ T cells in acquired aplastic anemia. Both TCR beta VDJ combination and CDR3 sequence profiling were carried out. Genomic DNA was the template for this profiling. TCRdb processed the reads anew with MiXCR; each CDR3 protein has one entry. The sample has about 220,000 distinct CDR3 sequences, 34% seen once. The sequenced material came from sorted CD4+, CD8+, or CD8+CD57+ T cells (not recorded which) from PBMCs. The receptors here all came from a human donor in good health, serving as a control.

This clonotype was counted ten times or more. V and J are TRBV19 and TRBJ1-2; no clear D. Deletions cut 1 base from V and 6 bases from J, with 6 bases between. CDR3 length equals 12 residues. CDR1 and CDR2 from the germline V gene are LNHDA and SQIVND (reference sequence). CDR3 amino acids: CASSIGGNGYTF. CDR3 bases: TGTGCCAGTAGTATAGGGGGAAATGGCTACACCTTC.

This clonotype was seen more than once but under ten times. Since a much larger clone is just one base distant, this may be a read error. V is TRBV7-8 and J is TRBJ1-5, with D hard to call. V was trimmed by 5 bases and J by 0 bases, leaving 14 bases between them. Germline loops: CDR1 SGHVS, CDR2 FQNEAQ. This CDR3 comprises 16 residues. The CDR3 nucleotides are TGTGCCAGCAGCCGTACCCAGGCGGATAGCAATCAGCCCCAGCATTTT. Its protein is CASSRTQADSNQPQHF.

This clonotype was picked up a small number of times. The V and J genes are TRBV3-1 and TRBJ2-3; 10 bases line up with TRBD2. The J segment lost 4 bases and the V segment lost 0 bases, leaving 10 bases of the junction unmatched. CDR1 is LGHDT, CDR2 YNNKEL, per germline (reference sequence). This CDR3 region has 18 residues. The CDR3 loop reads CASSQDVSVSGRADTQYF. The CDR3 DNA reads as TGTGCCAGCAGCCAAGATGTCTCGGTCAGCGGGAGGGCAGATACGCAGTATTTT.

The chain carries TRBV10-2 and TRBJ1-1; D call uncertain. The CDR3 runs 13 residues. Germline CDR1 WSHSY, CDR2 SAAADI. Trimming removed 5 bases from V and 5 bases from J, with 12 bases in between. The CDR3 reads CASSITGGTEAFF. The CDR3 DNA follows: TGCGCCAGCAGTATAACCGGTGGGACTGAAGCTTTCTTT.

This clonotype has a count of ten or more. The chain combines TRBV5-1 with TRBJ1-2; no firm D call. CDR3 size: 12 residues. Trimming stripped 5 bases from V and 4 bases from J, with 9 bases between. Germline lookup yields CDR1 SGHRS and CDR2 YFSETQ. CDR3 nucleotide sequence: TGCGCCAGCAGGGCGTTGGGCTATGGCTACACCTTC. Translation: CASRALGYGYTF.

This clonotype was seen at least ten times. The chain is built from TRBV7-9 and TRBJ1-2; D may be TRBD1 (6 bases). CDR3 length equals 16 residues. Trimming shortened V by 1 base and J by 5 bases, and 17 bases separated the two germline ends. The germline V gene has CDR1 SEHNR and CDR2 FQNEAQ (reference sequence). CDR3 sequence (DNA): TGTGCCAGCAGCTTAGTTCCGCAGGGGCTATATTATGGCTACACCTTC. This translates into CASSLVPQGLYYGYTF.

With regard to this clonotype: A clone one base away is much larger, so this may be a read error. The chain uses TRBV6-1 and TRBJ1-3; D remains ambiguous. CDR3 size: 15 residues. CDR1 and CDR2 from the germline V gene are MNHNS and SASEGT. CDR3 coding DNA: TGTGCCCGCAGTGAATCGGTCATCCCTGGAAACACCATATATTTT. This sequence encodes CARSESVIPGNTIYF.

This clonotype has a count of ten or more. The germline gene is not matched at one end of the junction; a read error may be the cause. This chain links TRBV29-1 with TRBJ2-5; no firm D call. The germline CDR1 and CDR2 sequences are SQVTM and ANQGSEA. The CDR3 sequence is 10 residues long. The CDR3 bases are TGCAGCGTCGGAGATGAGACCCAGTGCTTC. It encodes CSVGDETQCF. Combining the CDR3 with reference TRBV29-1 and TRBJ2-5 gives the whole variable domain SAVISQKPSRDICQRGTSLTIQCQVDSQVTMMFWYRQQPGQSLTLIATANQGSEATYESGFVIDKFPISRPNLTFSTLTVSNMSPEDSSIYLCSVGDETQCFGPGTRLLVL.

On this clonotype: The CDR3 does not close with the conserved phenylalanine or tryptophan, likely indicating a read error. The chain couples TRBV5-1 to TRBJ2-7, with D tentatively TRBD1 or TRBD2 (5 bases each). The CDR3 is 13 residues long. V dropped 1 base and J dropped 3 bases, with 8 bases sitting between them. Germline CDR1 and CDR2: SGHRS and YFSETQ. For the CDR3, the DNA is TGCGCCAGCAGCTTGCGGGACGGCTACGAGCAGTACCTC. This sequence encodes CASSLRDGYEQYL.

The chain combines TRBV10-3 with TRBJ1-2, with a weak D call TRBD1 (6 bases). Germline V gene sequence: CDR1 ENHRY, CDR2 SYGVKD. The CDR3 length is 14 residues. The V end was cut by 0 bases, the J end by 8 bases, with 13 bases between. CDR3 region: CAISESSGAQGYTF. The CDR3 DNA reads TGTGCCATCAGTGAGTCGTCGGGGGCACAAGGCTACACCTTC.

This clonotype came up a few times. This CDR3 reads CASTQGPYNEQFF. The CDR3 DNA sequence: TGTGCCAGCACCCAGGGGCCCTACAATGAGCAGTTCTTC. This rearrangement joins TRBV12-3 or TRBV12-4 to TRBJ2-1, with D possibly being TRBD1 (6 bases). This CDR3 is 13 amino acids long. V lost 7 bases, J lost 2 bases, and 9 bases lay in between.

At least ten counts were recorded for this clonotype. One end of the junction fails to match germline, which may point to a read error. The genes are TRBV11-2 and TRBJ2-7; D ambiguous. The germline V gene encodes CDR1 SGHAT and CDR2 FQNNGV. The CDR3 spans 11 residues. The CDR3 bases are TGTGCCAGCAGGTTAGAGTACGAGCAGTACTTC. This codes for CASRLEYEQYF.

There are many counts of this clonotype. V usage is TRBV2 and J usage is TRBJ2-5; 11 nucleotides align to TRBD2. Germline V gene sequence: CDR1 SNHLY, CDR2 FYNNEI. The CDR3 consists of 18 residues. Trimming removed 2 bases from V and 4 bases from J; junction bases left unmatched: 12. CDR3 amino acids: CASSERVGLAGGRETQYF. CDR3 nucleotides: TGTGCCAGCAGTGAAAGGGTAGGGCTAGCGGGGGGACGAGAGACCCAGTACTTC. Complete variable domain (other parts from reference TRBV2 and TRBJ2-5): EPEVTQTPSHQVTQMGQEVILRCVPISNHLYFYWYRQILGQKVEFLVSFYNNEISEKSEIFDDQFSVERPDGSNFTLKIRSTKLEDSAMYFCASSERVGLAGGRETQYFGPGTRLLVL.

The rearrangement joins TRBV5-1 to TRBJ1-1; no reliable D call. The length of the CDR3 is 14 residues. The V and J ends lost 0 bases and 6 bases respectively, with 12 bases between them. Per germline, CDR1 SGHRS and CDR2 YFSETQ. In nucleotides, the CDR3 is TGCGCCAGCAGCTTGGATACCGGGCTCGCTGAAGCTTTCTTT. Protein product: CASSLDTGLAEAFF.

The table lists this clonotype with a count of one. The chain recombines TRBV24-1 with TRBJ1-2, with 7 positions matching TRBD1. Germline trimming cut 6 bases from V and 6 bases from J; bases unmatched to any gene: 12. Per germline, CDR1 KGHDR and CDR2 SFDVKD. The CDR3 has 15 residues. CDR3 region: CATSRGGGGADGYTF. In DNA form, the CDR3 reads TGTGCCACCAGTCGAGGGGGCGGGGGGGCGGATGGCTACACCTTC.

This chain joins TRBV15 and TRBJ1-1; unclear D gene. The CDR3 has 14 residues. Germline assignment: CDR1 LNHNV and CDR2 YYDKDF (reference sequence). Trimming cost V 0 bases and J 5 bases, with 10 bases left between them. CDR3: CATSRDGSTTEAFF. DNA for the CDR3: TGTGCCACCAGCAGAGATGGGTCAACGACTGAAGCTTTCTTT.

The rearrangement links TRBV11-2 to TRBJ2-7; D assignment may be TRBD1 or TRBD2 (6 bases each). The CDR3 loop spans 17 amino acids. With 2 bases removed from V and 1 base from J, the gap between germline ends came to 18 bases. Germline CDR1 reads SGHAT; CDR2 reads FQNNGV. CDR3 sequence: CASSLFWSGADSYEQYF. In DNA, the CDR3 is TGTGCCAGCAGCTTATTCTGGTCGGGGGCAGATTCCTACGAGCAGTACTTC.

This chain connects TRBV24-1 to TRBJ1-2; TRBD1 is a possible D gene (6 bases). Per the germline V gene, CDR1 is KGHDR and CDR2 is SFDVKD. The CDR3 has 11 residues. V lost 7 bases and J 6 bases, leaving 8 bases between the germline ends. CDR3 amino acids: CATRDSHGYTF. The CDR3 DNA follows: TGTGCCACCAGGGACAGCCATGGCTACACCTTC.

This clonotype was detected ten times or more. The chain joins TRBV20-1 to TRBJ1-1; no clear D gene. Trimming left V 6 bases short and J 3 bases short, with 11 bases between. Germline-derived CDR1 and CDR2 are DFQATT and SNEGSKA (reference sequence). This CDR3 region has 12 residues. The CDR3, as DNA: TGCAGTGCAAAACCGGGCGACACTGAAGCTTTCTTT. It specifies CSAKPGDTEAFF.

This rearrangement joins TRBV15 to TRBJ2-3; TRBD2 matches at 12 bases. The CDR3 length is 16 residues. The J segment lost 5 bases and the V segment lost 5 bases, leaving 8 bases of the junction unmatched. The germline CDR1 and CDR2 sequences are LNHNV and YYDKDF (reference sequence). CDR3 region: CATSGTLAGGVDTQYF. Here the CDR3 DNA reads TGTGCCACCAGCGGAACGCTAGCGGGAGGGGTAGATACGCAGTATTTT. Looking up the rest from reference TRBV15 and TRBJ2-3 gives the full variable domain: DAMVIQNPRYQVTQFGKPVTLSCSQTLNHNVMYWYQQKSSQAPKLLFHYYDKDFNNEADTPDNFQSRRPNTSFCFLDIRSPGLGDTAMYLCATSGTLAGGVDTQYFGPGTRLTVL.

This clonotype showed up many times. The V and J genes are TRBV7-2 and TRBJ1-1, with a possible D match to TRBD1 (5 bases). Germline CDR1 is SGHTA and CDR2 is FQGNSA. The CDR3 loop spans 13 amino acids. V shed 5 bases and J shed 1 base, with 8 bases lying between them. Here the CDR3 DNA reads TGTGCCAGCAGCCGGGGGTGGAACACTGAAGCTTTCTTT. Its protein product is CASSRGWNTEAFF.

The genes are TRBV4-2 and TRBJ2-3; 9 bases match TRBD1. Germline CDR1 reads LGHNA; CDR2 reads YNFKEQ. The CDR3 loop spans 15 amino acids. V was pared by 2 bases and J by 10 bases, with 10 bases of the junction left unmatched. This CDR3 is CASSQLEGQGRAQYF. For the CDR3, the DNA is TGTGCCAGCAGCCAATTGGAGGGACAGGGTAGGGCGCAGTATTTT.

Note on this clonotype: A much larger clone is a single base away; this may be a read error. Because it lacks the conserved phenylalanine or tryptophan at the end, this CDR3 is likely a read error. V usage is TRBV9 and J usage is TRBJ2-7, with D perhaps matching TRBD1 or TRBD2 (5 bases each). Germline V gene sequence: CDR1 SGDLS, CDR2 YYNGEE. The CDR3 consists of 15 residues. Trimming removed 4 bases at V and 0 bases at J, with 14 bases between. The CDR3 DNA is TGTGCCAGCAGCCGAACCGGGACGGACTCCTACGAGCAGTACTCC. This codes for CASSRTGTDSYEQYS.

This clonotype appeared a few times. CDR3 nucleotides: TGTGCCAGCAGCTTAGTAATAATACCGGGACTAGCGGGGGTCAATGAGCAGTTCTTC. This translates into CASSLVIIPGLAGVNEQFF. The chain uses TRBV7-8 and TRBJ2-5; 14 bases align to TRBD2. The end of the DNA aligns better with TRBJ2-1, so the J call may be wrong. The CDR3 covers 19 residues. Germline V lookup: CDR1 SGHVS, CDR2 FQNEAQ.

This clonotype was recorded a few times. This chain uses TRBV19 with TRBJ2-5; D may be TRBD2 (6 bases). V was trimmed by 6 bases and J by 0 bases, leaving 11 bases between them. Germline CDR1 is LNHDA and CDR2 is SQIVND (reference sequence). The CDR3 sequence is 14 residues long. CDR3 sequence reads: CASSQTGDQETQYF. The CDR3 bases are TGTGCCAGTAGCCAGACGGGGGACCAAGAGACCCAGTACTTC.

V and J are TRBV7-9 and TRBJ1-1, with D perhaps matching TRBD1 (5 bases). CDR1 SEHNR and CDR2 FQNEAQ come from the germline V gene (reference sequence). This CDR3 has 14 amino acids. Trimming left V 5 bases short and J 3 bases short, with 13 bases between. The CDR3 reads CASSPRQFYTEAFF. In nucleotides, the CDR3 is TGTGCCAGCAGCCCCAGACAGTTTTACACTGAAGCTTTCTTT.

In its sample, this clonotype was seen many times. The J gene is TRBJ1-5, the V gene TRBV5-6; D gene uncertain. CDR3 size: 15 residues. V was clipped by 4 bases and J by 7 bases, with 18 bases between them. Germline assignment: CDR1 SGHDT and CDR2 YYEEEE. This chain's CDR3 is CASSVIGEKRQPQHF. Here the CDR3 DNA reads TGTGCCAGCAGCGTGATTGGGGAAAAGAGGCAGCCCCAGCATTTT.

The chain links TRBV2 to TRBJ1-2; 8 positions agree with TRBD1. CDR1 is SNHLY, CDR2 FYNNEI, per germline. The ends lost 6 bases at V and 5 bases at J; junction bases unmatched: 8. The CDR3 loop spans 14 amino acids. The DNA for the CDR3 is TGTGCCAGCAGAAAGAGGACAGGGAGGTATGGCTACACCTTC. Encoded protein: CASRKRTGRYGYTF.

The table lists this clonotype with a count of one. A read error may be the cause here, since a much bigger clone is one base away. This sequence joins TRBV9 and TRBJ2-1, with TRBD2 as a possible D gene (6 bases). The CDR3 runs to 16 residues. Germline assignment: CDR1 SGDLS and CDR2 YYNGEE. The CDR3 reads CASSVVGTSAYNEQLF. CDR3 coding DNA: TGTGCCAGCAGCGTAGTCGGGACTTCGGCCTACAATGAGCAGCTCTTC. The full variable domain, rest sourced from reference TRBV9 and TRBJ2-1, is DSGVTQTPKHLITATGQRVTLRCSPRSGDLSVYWYQQSLDQGLQFLIQYYNGEERAKGNILERFSAQQFPDLHSELNLSSLELGDSALYFCASSVVGTSAYNEQLFGPGTRLTVL.